The 10 T cell receptor beta chains listed next were all sequenced from one sample in a study of blood T cell repertoires in COVID-19. Profiling relied on immunoSEQ multiplex PCR, and the TCRdb table lists in-frame clones only, not all of them. The sample gives approximately 220,000 clones, more than 75% of which show up once; approximately 3% is in the top ten. The sequenced sample was peripheral blood. The receptor source for this set is a man aged 60-69 years with acute or convalescent COVID-19.

The chain employs TRBV27 and TRBJ1-4; D not certain. Germline V gene sequence: CDR1 MNHEY, CDR2 SMNVEV (reference sequence). The ends were cut back, 5 bases at V and 8 bases at J, with 12 bases in the middle. This CDR3 is built from 13 residues. The CDR3 DNA sequence: TGTGCCAGCAGTCACCATAGGCGGGAAAAACTGTTTTTT. Translated, it gives CASSHHRREKLFF.

The chain combines TRBV10-1 with TRBJ1-5, with 10 bases lining up with TRBD1. Per the germline V gene, CDR1 is WNHNN and CDR2 is SYGVQD (reference sequence). CDR3 length equals 15 residues. V trimming: 7 bases; J trimming: 0 bases; junction bases outside the gene matches: 3. CDR3 residues: CASKGTGDSNQPQHF. CDR3 bases: TGCGCCAGCAAGGGGACAGGGGATAGCAATCAGCCCCAGCATTTT.

This clone was picked up a small number of times. The rearrangement uses TRBV19 and TRBJ1-1; D gene ambiguous. Per germline, CDR1 LNHDA and CDR2 SQIVND (reference sequence). Trimming left V 5 bases short and J 5 bases short, with 12 bases between. The CDR3 runs 13 residues. In nucleotides, the CDR3 is TGTGCCAGTAGTGCTCTGGTACGGACTGAAGCTTTCTTT. This codes for CASSALVRTEAFF.

The J gene is TRBJ1-1, the V gene TRBV9; D call uncertain. This CDR3 contains 14 residues. V was trimmed by 0 bases and J by 5 bases, leaving 11 bases between them. Germline values: CDR1 SGDLS, CDR2 YYNGEE. This CDR3 reads CASSVGPTGTEAFF. The CDR3 region has the DNA TGTGCCAGCAGCGTAGGGCCTACGGGGACTGAAGCTTTCTTT. Combining the CDR3 with reference TRBV9 and TRBJ1-1 gives the whole variable domain DSGVTQTPKHLITATGQRVTLRCSPRSGDLSVYWYQQSLDQGLQFLIQYYNGEERAKGNILERFSAQQFPDLHSELNLSSLELGDSALYFCASSVGPTGTEAFFGQGTRLTVV.

This clone was seen a single time. CDR3 nucleotides: TGCGCCAGCCTCGACAGGGGAGGACGCAATGAGCAGTTCTTC. It translates to CASLDRGGRNEQFF. The rearrangement uses TRBV10-2 and TRBJ2-1, with 8 bases lining up with TRBD1. From germline, CDR1 is WSHSY and CDR2 SAAADI. Trimming cost V 8 bases and J 6 bases; bases outside gene matches: 9. This CDR3 is 14 amino acids long.

V usage is TRBV19 and J usage is TRBJ1-2; 9 nucleotides line up with TRBD1. The V and J ends lost 6 bases and 7 bases, in that order; junction bases with no gene match: 6. Germline V CDR1 and CDR2: LNHDA, SQIVND (reference sequence). The CDR3 contains 13 residues. This chain's CDR3 is CASRLTGGLGYTF. The CDR3 DNA reads TGTGCCAGTAGATTAACAGGGGGCCTTGGCTACACCTTC.

Details on this clone: The limits of the CDR3 on the DNA are not certain, so only TCRdb's listed CDR3 is given. The J gene is TRBJ2-5, the V gene TRBV6-5; the table's D call, TRBD2, has no DNA check behind it. The CDR3 is 15 amino acids in total, end residues counted. Germline CDR1 is MNHEY and CDR2 is SVGAGI. The CDR3 here is CASSYSAAFQETQYF.

The chain employs TRBV7-8 and TRBJ1-2; TRBD1 matches 7 bases. CDR3 length equals 15 residues. Trimming removed 0 bases from V and 8 bases from J; junction bases left unmatched: 9. Germline V lookup: CDR1 SGHVS, CDR2 FQNEAQ. The CDR3, as DNA: TGTGCCAGCAGCTTAGCTGACAGGGTTACGGGGGGCTACACCTTC. Translation: CASSLADRVTGGYTF.

The chain links TRBV24-1 to TRBJ2-4; TRBD1 aligns across 10 bases. The germline V gene encodes CDR1 KGHDR and CDR2 SFDVKD. The CDR3 totals 14 residues. V was pared by 4 bases and J by 9 bases, with 5 bases of the junction left unmatched. The CDR3 coding sequence is TGTGCCACCAGTGACACTGGACAGGGGGGCATTCAGTACTTC. Its protein product is CATSDTGQGGIQYF.

The CDR3: CASSLGKSPLHF. CDR3 coding DNA: TGTGCCAGCAGTTTAGGCAAGTCACCCCTCCACTTT. The rearrangement joins TRBV28 to TRBJ1-6, with unresolved D. Germline CDR1 MDHEN, CDR2 SYDVKM. Trimming shortened V by 2 bases and J by 10 bases, and 6 bases separated the two germline ends. The CDR3 is made up of 12 amino acids.